A single sample gave rise to the 7 T cell receptor beta chains below, sequenced in a study of immune characterization of retroperitoneal liposarcoma. TCRdb reanalysed the PCR reads using MiXCR and keeps one entry per CDR3 protein. The data contain around 11,000 distinct CDR3 sequences, 40% to 55% of them singletons. Source material: tumor tissue. These receptors all stem from a female donor with retroperitoneal liposarcoma.

The chain uses TRBV10-2 and TRBJ2-5; 7 positions match TRBD2. With V trimmed by 8 bases and J by 4 bases, 7 bases remained unmatched. This CDR3 is built from 13 residues. Germline V gene data show CDR1 as WSHSY and CDR2 as SAAADI. The CDR3 region is CASAGTTGETQYF. The DNA of the CDR3 is TGCGCCAGCGCCGGGACTACTGGAGAGACCCAGTACTTC.

V is TRBV7-2 and J is TRBJ1-3; perhaps TRBD1 as D (6 bases). V was shortened by 5 bases and J by 4 bases, with 15 bases between the two germline ends. Germline values: CDR1 SGHTA, CDR2 FQGNSA. CDR3 size: 15 residues. CDR3 coding DNA: TGTGCCAGCAGCCCGGACAGTGTGGACGGAAACACCATATATTTT. As protein: CASSPDSVDGNTIYF.

Relative to its sample, this clonotype is medium-sized. The chain links TRBV11-2 to TRBJ2-1, with D perhaps TRBD2 (6 bases). Matching the DNA end better, TRBJ2-7 makes the J call doubtful. This CDR3 region has 16 residues. CDR1 is SGHAT and CDR2 is FQNNGV in the germline V gene. The CDR3 bases are TGTGCCAGCAGCTTAGCGGGGGTTAGCTACTACAATGAGCAGTACTTC. Translating it yields CASSLAGVSYYNEQYF.

Points on this clonotype: One end of the junction fails to match germline, which may point to a read error. This chain links TRBV6-1 with TRBJ1-6, with D possibly matching TRBD1 (5 bases). The CDR3 totals 16 residues. The germline V gene encodes CDR1 MNHNS and CDR2 SASEGT. The CDR3 region has the DNA TGTGCCAGCATAAAGACTAGCGGGGGGGAAAATTACGAGCAGTACTTT. Protein: CASIKTSGGENYEQYF.

The chain employs TRBV6-1 and TRBJ2-1; D gene ambiguous. Trimming took off 10 bases at V and 5 bases at J, with 18 bases between the two ends. The germline gives CDR1 MNHNS, CDR2 SASEGT. The CDR3 covers 14 residues. CDR3 coding DNA: TGTGCCACAAATAGGGCTAGTGCTAACAATGAGCAGTTCTTC. Translating gives CATNRASANNEQFF.

This clonotype was detected a few times. The genes are TRBV6-1 and TRBJ2-1, with D maybe TRBD2 (6 bases). Judging by the DNA end, TRBJ2-7 fits better; the J call may be wrong. This CDR3 is built from 12 residues. Germline V gene data show CDR1 as MNHNS and CDR2 as SASEGT. The CDR3 is CASREGSYEQYF. CDR3 bases: TGTGCCAGCAGGGAGGGGAGCTACGAGCAGTACTTC.

This clonotype is medium-sized (0.01 to 0.1%) in the sample. V usage is TRBV6-1 and J usage is TRBJ2-5; weak D call: TRBD1 (7 bases). The J call may be incorrect, as the DNA end agrees better with TRBJ2-1. Germline CDR1 and CDR2: MNHNS and SASEGT. The CDR3 has 13 residues. The CDR3 DNA reads TGTGCCAGCAGCACAGGGGCTGGGGGGACCCAGTTCTTC. Translated, it gives CASSTGAGGTQFF.